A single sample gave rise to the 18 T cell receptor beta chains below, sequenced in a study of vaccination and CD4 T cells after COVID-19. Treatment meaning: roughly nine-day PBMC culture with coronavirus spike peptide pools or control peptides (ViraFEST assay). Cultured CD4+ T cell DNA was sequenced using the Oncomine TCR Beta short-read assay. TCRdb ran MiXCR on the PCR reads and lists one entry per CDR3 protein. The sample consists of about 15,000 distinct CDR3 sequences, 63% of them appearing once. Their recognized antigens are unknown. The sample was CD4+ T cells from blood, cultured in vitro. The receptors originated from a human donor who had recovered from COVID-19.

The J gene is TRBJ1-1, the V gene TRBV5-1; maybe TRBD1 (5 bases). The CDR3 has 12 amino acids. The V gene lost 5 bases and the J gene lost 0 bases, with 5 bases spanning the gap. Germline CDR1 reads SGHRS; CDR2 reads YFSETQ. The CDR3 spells CASRQVNTEAFF. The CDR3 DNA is TGCGCCAGCAGACAGGTGAACACTGAAGCTTTCTTT. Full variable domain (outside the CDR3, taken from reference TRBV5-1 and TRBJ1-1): KAGVTQTPRYLIKTRGQQVTLSCSPISGHRSVSWYQQTPGQGLQFLFEYFSETQRNKGNFPGRFSGRQFSNSRSEMNVSTLELGDSALYLCASRQVNTEAFFGQGTRLTVV.

In DNA form, the CDR3 reads TGTGCCAGCAGTCTCTTAGCGGGGGGGGATACGCAGTATTTT. Its translation: CASSLLAGGDTQYF. The J gene is TRBJ2-3, the V gene TRBV27; 11 nucleotides match TRBD2. Germline trimming cut 5 bases from V and 6 bases from J; bases unmatched to any gene: 4. The length of the CDR3 is 14 residues. Germline V CDR1 and CDR2: MNHEY, SMNVEV (reference sequence).

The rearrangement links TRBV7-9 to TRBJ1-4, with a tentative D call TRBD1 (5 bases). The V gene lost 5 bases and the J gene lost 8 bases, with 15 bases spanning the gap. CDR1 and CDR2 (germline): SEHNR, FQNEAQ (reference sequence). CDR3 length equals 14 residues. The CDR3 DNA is TGTGCCAGCAGCCAGGCCAGGGCAGGGGAAAAACTGTTTTTT. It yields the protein CASSQARAGEKLFF.

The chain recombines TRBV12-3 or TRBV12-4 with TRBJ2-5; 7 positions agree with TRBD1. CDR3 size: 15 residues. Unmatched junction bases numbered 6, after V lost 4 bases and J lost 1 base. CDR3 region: CASSSTGTVQETQYF. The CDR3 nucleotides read TGTGCCAGCAGTTCTACCGGGACAGTCCAAGAGACCCAGTACTTC.

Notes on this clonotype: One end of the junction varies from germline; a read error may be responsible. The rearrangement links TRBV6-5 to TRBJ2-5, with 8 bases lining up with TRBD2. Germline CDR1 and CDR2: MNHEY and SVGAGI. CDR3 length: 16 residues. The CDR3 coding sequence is TGTGCCAGCAGTTACGGGTCGTTTACGGGAGGGGAGACCCAGTACTTT. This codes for CASSYGSFTGGETQYF.

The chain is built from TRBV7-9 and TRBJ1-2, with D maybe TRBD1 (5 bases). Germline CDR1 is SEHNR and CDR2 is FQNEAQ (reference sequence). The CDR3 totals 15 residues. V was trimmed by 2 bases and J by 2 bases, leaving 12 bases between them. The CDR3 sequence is CASSLRQGGNYGYTF. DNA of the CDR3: TGTGCCAGCAGCTTAAGGCAGGGAGGGAACTATGGCTACACCTTC.

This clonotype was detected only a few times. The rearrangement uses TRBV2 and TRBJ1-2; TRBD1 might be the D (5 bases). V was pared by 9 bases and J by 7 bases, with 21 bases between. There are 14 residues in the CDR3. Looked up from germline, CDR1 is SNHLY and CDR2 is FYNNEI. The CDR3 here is CASRWGGGAGGYTF. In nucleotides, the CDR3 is TGTGCCAGTCGGTGGGGTGGCGGGGCCGGTGGCTACACCTTC.

CDR3 loop: CASSRLAGGGGEQFF. The DNA of the CDR3 is TGTGCCAGCAGTAGACTAGCGGGAGGCGGGGGTGAGCAGTTCTTC. The chain couples TRBV27 to TRBJ2-1; 13 bases are a match to TRBD2. Germline CDR1 and CDR2: MNHEY and SMNVEV (reference sequence). Trimming at V came to 5 bases and at J to 9 bases, leaving 7 bases not matched to a gene. CDR3 length equals 15 residues.

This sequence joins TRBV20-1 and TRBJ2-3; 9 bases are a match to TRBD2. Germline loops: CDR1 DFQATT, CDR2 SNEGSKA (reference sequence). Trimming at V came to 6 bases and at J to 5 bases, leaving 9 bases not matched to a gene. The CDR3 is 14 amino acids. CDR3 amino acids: CSATLAGVVDTQYF. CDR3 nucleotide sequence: TGCAGTGCCACTTTAGCGGGAGTTGTAGATACGCAGTATTTT.

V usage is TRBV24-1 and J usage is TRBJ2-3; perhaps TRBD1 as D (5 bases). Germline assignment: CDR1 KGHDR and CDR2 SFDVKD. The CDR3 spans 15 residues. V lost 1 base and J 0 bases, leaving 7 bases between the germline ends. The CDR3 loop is CATSDLGASTDTQYF. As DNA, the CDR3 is TGTGCCACCAGTGATTTAGGGGCTAGCACAGATACGCAGTATTTT.

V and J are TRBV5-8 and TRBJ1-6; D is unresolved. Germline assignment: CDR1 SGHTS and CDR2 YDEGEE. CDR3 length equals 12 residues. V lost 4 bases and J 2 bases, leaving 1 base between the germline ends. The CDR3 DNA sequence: TGTGCCAGCAGCGCCTATAATTCACCCCTCCACTTT. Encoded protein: CASSAYNSPLHF.

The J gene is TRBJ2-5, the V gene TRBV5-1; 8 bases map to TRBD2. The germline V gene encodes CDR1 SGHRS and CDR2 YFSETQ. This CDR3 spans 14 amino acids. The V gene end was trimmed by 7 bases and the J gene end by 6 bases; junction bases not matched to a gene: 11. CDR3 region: CASAQREPPKTQYF. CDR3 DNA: TGCGCCAGCGCCCAGCGGGAGCCCCCCAAGACCCAGTACTTC. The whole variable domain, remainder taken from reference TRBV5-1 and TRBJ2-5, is KAGVTQTPRYLIKTRGQQVTLSCSPISGHRSVSWYQQTPGQGLQFLFEYFSETQRNKGNFPGRFSGRQFSNSRSEMNVSTLELGDSALYLCASAQREPPKTQYFGPGTRLLVL.

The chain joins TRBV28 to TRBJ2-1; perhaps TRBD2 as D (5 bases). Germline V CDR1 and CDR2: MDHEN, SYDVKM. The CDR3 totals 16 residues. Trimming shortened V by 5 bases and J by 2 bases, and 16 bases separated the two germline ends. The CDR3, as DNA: TGTGCCAGCAGTGGATCATTAGCGAGTCCCTACAATGAGCAGTTCTTC. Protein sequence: CASSGSLASPYNEQFF.

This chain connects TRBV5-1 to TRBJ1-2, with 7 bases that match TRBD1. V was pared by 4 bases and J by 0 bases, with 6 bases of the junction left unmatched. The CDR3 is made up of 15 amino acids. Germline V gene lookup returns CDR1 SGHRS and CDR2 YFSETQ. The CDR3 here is CASSLTGRANYGYTF. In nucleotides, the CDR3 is TGCGCCAGCAGCCTGACAGGGAGAGCTAACTATGGCTACACCTTC.

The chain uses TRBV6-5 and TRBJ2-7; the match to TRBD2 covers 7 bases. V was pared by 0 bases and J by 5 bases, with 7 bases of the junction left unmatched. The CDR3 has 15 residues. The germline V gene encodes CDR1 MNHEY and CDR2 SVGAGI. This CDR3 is CASSYSLRENNEQYF. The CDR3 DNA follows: TGTGCCAGCAGTTACTCCTTGCGGGAGAACAACGAGCAGTACTTC.

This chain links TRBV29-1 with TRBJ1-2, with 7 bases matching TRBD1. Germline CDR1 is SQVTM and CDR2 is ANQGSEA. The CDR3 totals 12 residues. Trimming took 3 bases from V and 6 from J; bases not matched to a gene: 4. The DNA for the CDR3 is TGCAGCGTTGATGAGACAGGGCATGGCTACACCTTC. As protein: CSVDETGHGYTF. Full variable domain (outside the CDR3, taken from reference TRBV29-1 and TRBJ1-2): SAVISQKPSRDICQRGTSLTIQCQVDSQVTMMFWYRQQPGQSLTLIATANQGSEATYESGFVIDKFPISRPNLTFSTLTVSNMSPEDSSIYLCSVDETGHGYTFGSGTRLTVV.

The CDR3 here is CASSVRTGGGYTF. The CDR3 DNA follows: TGTGCCAGCAGTGTTAGGACAGGGGGCGGCTACACCTTC. The chain is built from TRBV2 and TRBJ1-2; 11 positions match TRBD1. V lost 4 bases and J lost 8; bases outside the gene matches: 3. Germline V gene data show CDR1 as SNHLY and CDR2 as FYNNEI. The CDR3 runs to 13 residues.

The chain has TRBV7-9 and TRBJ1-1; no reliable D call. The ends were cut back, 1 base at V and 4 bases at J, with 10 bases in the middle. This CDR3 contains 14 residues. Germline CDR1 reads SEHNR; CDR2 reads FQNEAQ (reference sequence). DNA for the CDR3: TGTGCCAGCAGCTTAGGAGGGAGGGCCACTGAAGCTTTCTTT. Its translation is CASSLGGRATEAFF. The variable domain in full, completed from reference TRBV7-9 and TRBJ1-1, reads DTGVSQNPRHKITKRGQNVTFRCDPISEHNRLYWYRQTLGQGPEFLTYFQNEAQLEKSRLLSDRFSAERPKGSFSTLEIQRTEQGDSAMYLCASSLGGRATEAFFGQGTRLTVV.